The 32 T cell receptor beta chains reported below all come from one sample, sequenced in a study of response to subunit inactivated influenza vaccine. In TCRdb, the RT-PCR reads were re-called with MiXCR into one record per CDR3 protein. The sample includes approximately 200,000 distinct CDR3 sequences, 13% to 15% of them seen just once. The sequenced sample was CD8+ T cells sorted from PBMCs, obtained around 5 days after vaccination. All receptors derive from a man aged 45-65 years who received an inactivated influenza vaccine.

The chain couples TRBV11-1 to TRBJ2-1; TRBD1 aligns across 10 bases. Germline-derived CDR1 and CDR2 are SGHAT and FQDESV (reference sequence). The CDR3 contains 14 residues. V trimming: 5 bases; J trimming: 7 bases; junction bases outside the gene matches: 5. CDR3 nucleotide sequence: TGTGCCAGCAGCCCGTGGACAGGGGGGAATGAGCAGTTCTTC. Protein: CASSPWTGGNEQFF.

The CDR3 DNA sequence: TGTGCCAGCAGTGATCTAGGGATTATGAATTCACCCCTCCACTTT. Residues: CASSDLGIMNSPLHF. This chain links TRBV6-1 with TRBJ1-6; D is ambiguous. In germline, CDR1 is MNHNS, CDR2 SASEGT. The CDR3 has 15 residues. V lost 3 bases and J 7 bases, leaving 13 bases between the germline ends.

This chain uses TRBV3-1 with TRBJ2-5; D is uncertain. With 2 bases removed from V and 0 bases from J, the gap between germline ends came to 10 bases. Germline values: CDR1 LGHDT, CDR2 YNNKEL (reference sequence). The CDR3 is 15 amino acids. CDR3 DNA: TGTGCCAGCAGCCAATTCACGGTGTACCAAGAGACCCAGTACTTC. Translating it yields CASSQFTVYQETQYF.

This clonotype was picked up a small number of times. The rearrangement links TRBV6-2 or TRBV6-3 to TRBJ2-3; D gene uncertain. Germline CDR1 is MNHEY and CDR2 is SVGEGT. V was shortened by 6 bases and J by 7 bases, with 8 bases between the two germline ends. CDR3 length equals 11 residues. CDR3 amino acids: CASSPAYTQYF. CDR3 sequence (DNA): TGTGCCAGCAGCCCCGCGTATACGCAGTATTTT.

The J gene is TRBJ2-7, the V gene TRBV9; TRBD1 or TRBD2 may be the D gene (6 bases each). The ends were cut back, 4 bases at V and 3 bases at J, with 17 bases in the middle. The V gene's germline CDR1 is SGDLS and CDR2 YYNGEE. The CDR3 is 15 residues long. In nucleotides, the CDR3 is TGTGCCAGCAGCCCCAGGGGTAGCGGACTCTACGAGCAGTACTTC. Residues: CASSPRGSGLYEQYF.

The chain combines TRBV7-9 with TRBJ2-3, with 16 bases fitting TRBD2. Germline V gene sequence: CDR1 SEHNR, CDR2 FQNEAQ (reference sequence). V was clipped by 5 bases and J by 6 bases; unmatched bases: 2. This CDR3 has 15 amino acids. CDR3 protein: CASSPGLAGGDTQYF. The CDR3 DNA reads TGTGCCAGCAGCCCGGGACTAGCGGGAGGGGATACGCAGTATTTT.

The chain couples TRBV28 to TRBJ2-7, with 10 nucleotides matching TRBD1. Trimming removed 5 bases from V and 4 bases from J; junction bases left unmatched: 8. Germline values: CDR1 MDHEN, CDR2 SYDVKM. The CDR3 spans 15 residues. CDR3 in amino acids: CASSPGQGVWYEQYF. The DNA of the CDR3 is TGTGCCAGCAGTCCCGGACAGGGGGTCTGGTACGAGCAGTACTTC.

The chain joins TRBV7-9 to TRBJ2-1, with TRBD1 matching 7 bases. The germline V gene encodes CDR1 SEHNR and CDR2 FQNEAQ (reference sequence). Germline trimming cut 3 bases from V and 4 bases from J; bases unmatched to any gene: 6. The CDR3 covers 15 residues. The CDR3 reads CASSFQQGQYNEQFF. The CDR3 bases are TGTGCCAGCAGCTTCCAACAGGGGCAATACAATGAGCAGTTCTTC.

This rearrangement joins TRBV15 to TRBJ2-5; D is ambiguous. The V and J ends lost 3 bases and 5 bases respectively, with 13 bases between them. The CDR3 runs 14 residues. Germline V CDR1 and CDR2: LNHNV, YYDKDF (reference sequence). The CDR3 spells CATSRTGGFETQYF. CDR3 DNA: TGTGCCACCAGCAGGACCGGCGGTTTTGAGACCCAGTACTTC.

Many counts were recorded for this clonotype. The rearrangement joins TRBV7-9 to TRBJ1-6, with no clear D. Germline CDR1 is SEHNR and CDR2 is FQNEAQ (reference sequence). Trimming shortened V by 5 bases and J by 10 bases, and 18 bases separated the two germline ends. The CDR3 extends over 15 amino acids. The CDR3 DNA reads as TGTGCCAGCAGCCCGGCGGGCGGAGGTAACTCACCCCTCCACTTT. Amino acid sequence: CASSPAGGGNSPLHF. Based on the CDR3 plus reference TRBV7-9 and TRBJ1-6, the full variable domain is DTGVSQNPRHKITKRGQNVTFRCDPISEHNRLYWYRQTLGQGPEFLTYFQNEAQLEKSRLLSDRFSAERPKGSFSTLEIQRTEQGDSAMYLCASSPAGGGNSPLHFGNGTRLTVT.

This chain joins TRBV4-3 and TRBJ1-4; the match to TRBD1 covers 8 bases. Trimming at V came to 0 bases and at J to 4 bases, leaving 7 bases not matched to a gene. The CDR3 spans 17 residues. Germline V lookup: CDR1 LGHNA, CDR2 YSLEER. The CDR3 protein is CASSQDGAGGLNEKLFF. The CDR3 nucleotides read TGCGCCAGCAGCCAAGATGGCGCAGGGGGCCTTAATGAAAAACTGTTTTTT.

The rearrangement links TRBV12-5 to TRBJ1-1, with D unresolved. There are 13 residues in the CDR3. Trimming left V 3 bases short and J 2 bases short, with 7 bases between. Germline CDR1 reads LGHNT; CDR2 reads FRNRAP. The CDR3 region has the DNA TGTGCTAGTGGTTTAGCGGGCAACACTGAAGCTTTCTTT. Protein: CASGLAGNTEAFF.

The chain carries TRBV30 and TRBJ2-2; unclear D gene. V lost 4 bases and J lost 4, with 4 bases in between. Germline assignment: CDR1 GTSNPN and CDR2 SVGIG (reference sequence). The CDR3 is made up of 11 amino acids. CDR3 sequence: CAWKFTGELFF. CDR3 coding DNA: TGTGCCTGGAAGTTCACCGGGGAGCTGTTTTTT.

This sequence joins TRBV5-6 and TRBJ2-7; unclear D gene. Trimming removed 0 bases from V and 9 bases from J, with 7 bases in between. Per the germline V gene, CDR1 is SGHDT and CDR2 is YYEEEE. CDR3 size: 11 residues. The CDR3 protein is CASSLGSVQYF. CDR3 nucleotide sequence: TGTGCCAGCAGCTTGGGGTCGGTGCAGTACTTC.

This clonotype was observed a handful of times. The gene calls are TRBV28 and TRBJ2-4; D might be TRBD1 (5 bases). The CDR3 runs to 14 residues. The V gene's germline CDR1 is MDHEN and CDR2 SYDVKM. The V gene lost 1 base and the J gene lost 6 bases, with 10 bases spanning the gap. DNA of the CDR3: TGTGCCAGCAGTTTATCTAACAGGCCAAACATTCAGTACTTC. This sequence encodes CASSLSNRPNIQYF.

The chain has TRBV2 and TRBJ2-5; D is perhaps TRBD1 or TRBD2 (5 bases each). V shed 7 bases and J shed 5 bases, with 8 bases lying between them. Germline CDR1 is SNHLY and CDR2 is FYNNEI. The CDR3 length is 11 residues. The CDR3 sequence: CASMGVETQYF. The CDR3 DNA sequence: TGTGCCAGCATGGGGGTCGAGACCCAGTACTTC.

The sample holds a few counts of this clonotype. The gene calls are TRBV28 and TRBJ2-7, with 16 bases aligning to TRBD2. V dropped 6 bases and J dropped 6; count of bases not matched to a gene: 8. The CDR3 loop spans 16 amino acids. Germline V CDR1 and CDR2: MDHEN, SYDVKM. CDR3 sequence (DNA): TGTGCCAGCAGGCAGGGACTAGCGGGAGGGCTTGGCGAGCAGTACTTC. It yields the protein CASRQGLAGGLGEQYF.

The J gene is TRBJ2-1, the V gene TRBV7-9; D remains unclear. This CDR3 region has 12 residues. Trimming removed 5 bases from V and 8 bases from J, with 10 bases in between. Germline assignment: CDR1 SEHNR and CDR2 FQNEAQ (reference sequence). This chain's CDR3 is CASSPGSDEQFF. CDR3 DNA: TGTGCCAGCAGCCCAGGAAGTGATGAGCAGTTCTTC. Combining the CDR3 with reference TRBV7-9 and TRBJ2-1 gives the whole variable domain DTGVSQNPRHKITKRGQNVTFRCDPISEHNRLYWYRQTLGQGPEFLTYFQNEAQLEKSRLLSDRFSAERPKGSFSTLEIQRTEQGDSAMYLCASSPGSDEQFFGPGTRLTVL.

This clonotype was seen at least ten times. CDR3 sequence: CASSQEGAGGYEQYF. The DNA for the CDR3 is TGTGCCAGCAGCCAAGAAGGGGCAGGGGGTTACGAGCAGTACTTC. The gene calls are TRBV4-2 and TRBJ2-7; the match to TRBD1 covers 7 bases. Unmatched junction bases numbered 6, after V lost 0 bases and J lost 4 bases. This CDR3 spans 15 amino acids. The V gene's germline CDR1 is LGHNA and CDR2 YNFKEQ.

Ten or more counts support this clonotype. The chain uses TRBV4-1 and TRBJ2-7; 7 bases agree with TRBD1. Germline values: CDR1 MGHRA, CDR2 YSYEKL. This CDR3 is built from 17 residues. V shed 0 bases, J shed 1 base, and the junction held 9 bases outside the gene matches. CDR3 bases: TGCGCCAGCAGCCAAGACTTGGACAGGCTGACATCCTACGAGCAGTACTTC. Translation gives CASSQDLDRLTSYEQYF.

This clonotype was picked up a small number of times. This sequence joins TRBV20-1 and TRBJ2-3, with a tentative D call TRBD2 (6 bases). The germline V gene encodes CDR1 DFQATT and CDR2 SNEGSKA (reference sequence). The CDR3 is 13 residues long. Trimming stripped 3 bases from V and 1 base from J, with 8 bases between. CDR3 nucleotide sequence: TGCAGTGCTAGGTCTAGCGGCACAGATACGCAGTATTTT. As protein: CSARSSGTDTQYF.

The V and J genes are TRBV7-9 and TRBJ1-5, with D perhaps TRBD1 (6 bases). Trimming took off 5 bases at V and 5 bases at J, with 16 bases between the two ends. This CDR3 contains 15 residues. CDR1 and CDR2 from the germline V gene are SEHNR and FQNEAQ (reference sequence). The CDR3 DNA follows: TGTGCCAGCAGCCCCCCCGGGGGGCTAGATCAGCCCCAGCATTTT. It yields the protein CASSPPGGLDQPQHF.

The chain recombines TRBV19 with TRBJ2-1, with D perhaps TRBD2 (5 bases). This CDR3 has 16 residues. CDR1 LNHDA and CDR2 SQIVND come from the germline V gene (reference sequence). The V end lost 5 bases, the J end lost 0 bases, and 14 bases lay between the germline ends. The CDR3 DNA reads as TGTGCCAGTAGTTCTTCGGACTTCGGCTCCTACAATGAGCAGTTCTTC. Protein: CASSSSDFGSYNEQFF. The variable domain in full, completed from reference TRBV19 and TRBJ2-1, reads DGGITQSPKYLFRKEGQNVTLSCEQNLNHDAMYWYRQDPGQGLRLIYYSQIVNDFQKGDIAEGYSVSREKKESFPLTVTSAQKNPTAFYLCASSSSDFGSYNEQFFGPGTRLTVL.

This clonotype was counted between two and nine times. The J gene is TRBJ1-5, the V gene TRBV5-1; tentatively, D is TRBD1 (6 bases). Germline-derived CDR1 and CDR2 are SGHRS and YFSETQ. V was shortened by 0 bases and J by 1 base, with 11 bases between the two germline ends. The CDR3 consists of 16 residues. Here the CDR3 reads CASSLGDNVSNQPQHF. The CDR3 coding sequence is TGCGCCAGCAGCTTGGGGGACAACGTAAGCAATCAGCCCCAGCATTTT.

The V call is TRBV27, the J call TRBJ2-5, with 8 bases matching TRBD2. V lost 5 bases, J lost 0 bases, and 5 bases stayed unmatched. In germline, CDR1 is MNHEY, CDR2 SMNVEV (reference sequence). The CDR3 contains 15 residues. This CDR3 is CASSPQLADQETQYF. In DNA form, the CDR3 reads TGTGCCAGCAGTCCCCAACTAGCGGACCAAGAGACCCAGTACTTC.

The CDR3 DNA sequence: TGCGCCAGCAGCCTGGGACTAGCGCCGAACACAGATACGCAGTATTTT. The encoded protein is CASSLGLAPNTDTQYF. The chain has TRBV4-3 and TRBJ2-3; 10 bases are a match to TRBD2. Looked up from germline, CDR1 is LGHNA and CDR2 is YSLEER. The V and J ends lost 4 bases and 2 bases, in that order; junction bases with no gene match: 6. The CDR3 covers 16 residues.

This clonotype has only a few counts. CDR3 loop: CASSSLLAGLYNEQFF. CDR3 nucleotides: TGTGCCAGCAGCTCCCTACTAGCGGGGCTCTACAATGAGCAGTTCTTC. This chain links TRBV7-9 with TRBJ2-1; 10 bases align to TRBD2. The CDR3 consists of 16 residues. Trimming at V came to 4 bases and at J to 3 bases, leaving 6 bases not matched to a gene. Germline V gene sequence: CDR1 SEHNR, CDR2 FQNEAQ (reference sequence).

This clonotype came up many times. This chain joins TRBV5-1 and TRBJ2-7, with 9 bases aligning to TRBD1. The germline gives CDR1 SGHRS, CDR2 YFSETQ. Losses at the gene ends were 1 base for V and 3 bases for J; bases not matched to a gene: 8. The CDR3 covers 16 residues. The CDR3: CASSLWSGQGLYEQYF. The CDR3 bases are TGCGCCAGCAGCTTGTGGTCAGGACAGGGGCTCTACGAGCAGTACTTC.

This clonotype was observed a few times. The J gene is TRBJ2-3, the V gene TRBV4-3; 10 bases agree with TRBD2. The V gene end was trimmed by 3 bases and the J gene end by 3 bases; junction bases not matched to a gene: 3. The CDR3 covers 15 residues. Germline V gene sequence: CDR1 LGHNA, CDR2 YSLEER. CDR3 DNA: TGCGCCAGCAGCCAGACTAGCGGGTGGACAGATACGCAGTATTTT. Translation gives CASSQTSGWTDTQYF.

This clonotype occurred a few times. The genes are TRBV7-6 and TRBJ2-1; 10 positions match TRBD2. Germline CDR1 reads SGHVS; CDR2 reads FNYEAQ. The CDR3 sequence is 15 residues long. V lost 2 bases to trimming and J lost 9 bases; unmatched junction nucleotides: 7. The CDR3 sequence: CASSLNGLAVVEQFF. In DNA form, the CDR3 reads TGTGCCAGCAGCTTAAACGGACTAGCGGTCGTTGAGCAGTTCTTC.

The V and J genes are TRBV28 and TRBJ2-3; D gene ambiguous. The V gene lost 3 bases and the J gene lost 7 bases, with 8 bases spanning the gap. Germline CDR1 is MDHEN and CDR2 is SYDVKM. The CDR3 has 12 residues. The CDR3: CASSFSGNTQYF. The CDR3 DNA sequence: TGTGCCAGCAGTTTTAGTGGTAATACGCAGTATTTT.

This clonotype was picked up a small number of times. The rearrangement joins TRBV6-2 or TRBV6-3 to TRBJ2-7, with no clear D. Trimming stripped 1 base from V and 2 bases from J, with 9 bases between. CDR3 length equals 14 residues. Germline loops: CDR1 MNHEY, CDR2 SVGEGT. Here the CDR3 reads CASSYYRLTYEQYF. For the CDR3, the DNA is TGTGCCAGCAGTTACTACCGGTTAACCTACGAGCAGTACTTC.